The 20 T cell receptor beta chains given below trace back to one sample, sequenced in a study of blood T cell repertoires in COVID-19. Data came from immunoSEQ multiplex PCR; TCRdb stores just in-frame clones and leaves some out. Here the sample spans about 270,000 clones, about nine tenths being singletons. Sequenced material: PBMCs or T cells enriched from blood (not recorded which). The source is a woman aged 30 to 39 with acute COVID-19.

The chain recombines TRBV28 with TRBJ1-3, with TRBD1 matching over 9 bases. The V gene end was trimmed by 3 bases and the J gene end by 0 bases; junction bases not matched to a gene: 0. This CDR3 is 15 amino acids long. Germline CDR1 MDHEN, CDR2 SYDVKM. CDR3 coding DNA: TGTGCCAGCAGTTTGGGACAGGGCTCTGGAAACACCATATATTTT. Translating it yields CASSLGQGSGNTIYF.

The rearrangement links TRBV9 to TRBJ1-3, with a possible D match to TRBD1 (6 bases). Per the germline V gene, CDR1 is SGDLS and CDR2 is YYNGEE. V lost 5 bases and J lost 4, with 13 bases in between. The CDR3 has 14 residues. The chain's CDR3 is CASSRGGAGNTIYF. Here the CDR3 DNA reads TGTGCCAGCAGTCGGGGGGGCGCCGGAAACACCATATATTTT. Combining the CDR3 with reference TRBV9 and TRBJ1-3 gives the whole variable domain DSGVTQTPKHLITATGQRVTLRCSPRSGDLSVYWYQQSLDQGLQFLIQYYNGEERAKGNILERFSAQQFPDLHSELNLSSLELGDSALYFCASSRGGAGNTIYFGEGSWLTVV.

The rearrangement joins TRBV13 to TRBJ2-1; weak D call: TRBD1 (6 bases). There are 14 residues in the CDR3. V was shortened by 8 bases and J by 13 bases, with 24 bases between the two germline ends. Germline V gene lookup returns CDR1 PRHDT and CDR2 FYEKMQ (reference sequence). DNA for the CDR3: TGTGCCAGCTGTCCGGGGACACGCACCTGCGGACAGTTCTTC. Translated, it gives CASCPGTRTCGQFF.

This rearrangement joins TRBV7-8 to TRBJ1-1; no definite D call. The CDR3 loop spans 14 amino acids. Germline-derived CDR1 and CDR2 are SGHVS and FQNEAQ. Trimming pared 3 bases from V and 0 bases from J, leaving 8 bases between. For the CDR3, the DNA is TGTGCCAGCAGCTTTAGGAGGGTGAACACTGAAGCTTTCTTT. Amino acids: CASSFRRVNTEAFF. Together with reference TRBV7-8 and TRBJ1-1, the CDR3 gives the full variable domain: GAGVSQSPRYKVAKRGQDVALRCDPISGHVSLFWYQQALGQGPEFLTYFQNEAQLDKSGLPSDRFFAERPEGSVSTLKIQRTQQEDSAVYLCASSFRRVNTEAFFGQGTRLTVV.

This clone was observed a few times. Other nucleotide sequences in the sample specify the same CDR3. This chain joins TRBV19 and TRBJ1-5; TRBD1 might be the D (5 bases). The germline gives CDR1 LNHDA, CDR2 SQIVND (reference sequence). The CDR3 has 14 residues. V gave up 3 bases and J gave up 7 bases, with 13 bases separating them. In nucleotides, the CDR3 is TGTGCCAGTAGTATGGGGCAGGGTGGACAGCCCCAGCATTTT. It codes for CASSMGQGGQPQHF.

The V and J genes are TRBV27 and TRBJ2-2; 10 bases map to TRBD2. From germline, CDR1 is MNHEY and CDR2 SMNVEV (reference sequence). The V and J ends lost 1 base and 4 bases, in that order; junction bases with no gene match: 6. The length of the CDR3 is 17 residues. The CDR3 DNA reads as TGTGCCAGCAGTTTATACGGACTAGCGGCAACCACCGGGGAGCTGTTTTTT. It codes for CASSLYGLAATTGELFF.

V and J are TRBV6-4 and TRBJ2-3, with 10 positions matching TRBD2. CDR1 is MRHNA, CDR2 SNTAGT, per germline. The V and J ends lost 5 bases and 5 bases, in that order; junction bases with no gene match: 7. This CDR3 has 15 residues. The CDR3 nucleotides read TGTGCCAGCAGTTTCCTAGCGGGAGAAGAAGATACGCAGTATTTT. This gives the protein CASSFLAGEEDTQYF.

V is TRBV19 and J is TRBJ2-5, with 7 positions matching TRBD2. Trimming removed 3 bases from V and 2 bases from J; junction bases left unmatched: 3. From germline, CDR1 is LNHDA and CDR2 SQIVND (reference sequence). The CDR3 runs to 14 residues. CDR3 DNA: TGTGCCAGTAGTATGGCGGGAGTTCAAGAGACCCAGTACTTC. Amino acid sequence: CASSMAGVQETQYF.

The CDR3 protein is CASSVNGQGLDTQYF. The CDR3, as DNA: TGTGCCAGCAGCGTAAATGGACAGGGGTTAGATACGCAGTATTTT. The gene calls are TRBV9 and TRBJ2-3; 9 bases line up with TRBD1. Germline CDR1 is SGDLS and CDR2 is YYNGEE. After removal of 1 base from V and 5 bases from J, the junction contained 5 bases not matched to a gene. The CDR3 extends over 15 amino acids.

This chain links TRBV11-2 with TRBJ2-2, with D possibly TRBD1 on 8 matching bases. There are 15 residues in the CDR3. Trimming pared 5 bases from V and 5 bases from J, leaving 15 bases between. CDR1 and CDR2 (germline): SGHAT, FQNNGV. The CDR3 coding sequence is TGTGCCAGCAGCACACACAGGGGGGGGACCGGGGAGCTGTTTTTT. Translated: CASSTHRGGTGELFF.

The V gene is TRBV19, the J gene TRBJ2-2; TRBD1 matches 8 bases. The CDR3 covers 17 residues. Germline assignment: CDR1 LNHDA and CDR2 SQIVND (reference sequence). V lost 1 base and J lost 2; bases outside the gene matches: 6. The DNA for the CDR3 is TGTGCCAGTAGTATAGGCGTAACAGGGGGAAACACCGGGGAGCTGTTTTTT. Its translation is CASSIGVTGGNTGELFF.

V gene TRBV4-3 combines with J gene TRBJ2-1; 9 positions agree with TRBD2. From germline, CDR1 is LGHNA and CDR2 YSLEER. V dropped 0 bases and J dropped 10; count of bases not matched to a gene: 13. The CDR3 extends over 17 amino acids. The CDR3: CASSQDTSGRAAVEQFF. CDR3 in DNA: TGCGCCAGCAGCCAAGACACTAGCGGGCGGGCAGCAGTCGAGCAGTTCTTC.

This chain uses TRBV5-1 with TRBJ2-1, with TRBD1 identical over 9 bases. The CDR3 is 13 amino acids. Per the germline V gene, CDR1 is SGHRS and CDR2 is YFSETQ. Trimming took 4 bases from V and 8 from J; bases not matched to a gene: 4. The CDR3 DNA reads TGCGCCAGCAGCGGGACAGGGTCCGATGAGCAGTTCTTC. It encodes CASSGTGSDEQFF.

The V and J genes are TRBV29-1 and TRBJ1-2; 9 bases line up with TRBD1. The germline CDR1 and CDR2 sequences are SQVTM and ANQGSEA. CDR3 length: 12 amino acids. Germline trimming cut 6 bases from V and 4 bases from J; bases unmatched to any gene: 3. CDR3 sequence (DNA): TGCAGCGTGGCGGACAGGGGCTATGGCTACACCTTC. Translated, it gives CSVADRGYGYTF.

The DNA of the CDR3 is TGTGCCAGCAGTTTGACAGAAAGTCAGCCCCAGCATTTT. Residues: CASSLTESQPQHF. The rearrangement links TRBV27 to TRBJ1-5, with D tentatively TRBD1 (5 bases). Germline CDR1 and CDR2: MNHEY and SMNVEV (reference sequence). This CDR3 has 13 amino acids. V was pared by 3 bases and J by 6 bases, with 9 bases between.

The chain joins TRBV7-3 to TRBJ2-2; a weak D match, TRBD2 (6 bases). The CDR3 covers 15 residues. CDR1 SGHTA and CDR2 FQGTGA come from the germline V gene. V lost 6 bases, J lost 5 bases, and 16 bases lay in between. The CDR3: CASSAGTSFTGELFF. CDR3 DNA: TGTGCCAGCAGTGCCGGGACTTCTTTTACCGGGGAGCTGTTTTTT.

The chain's CDR3 is CASSHTGVNEKLFF. CDR3 bases: TGCGCCAGCAGCCATACAGGGGTAAATGAAAAACTGTTTTTT. The chain is built from TRBV4-1 and TRBJ1-4, with 7 positions matching TRBD1. The CDR3 is 14 residues long. Germline V gene sequence: CDR1 MGHRA, CDR2 YSYEKL. V was pared by 3 bases and J by 5 bases, with 3 bases of the junction left unmatched.

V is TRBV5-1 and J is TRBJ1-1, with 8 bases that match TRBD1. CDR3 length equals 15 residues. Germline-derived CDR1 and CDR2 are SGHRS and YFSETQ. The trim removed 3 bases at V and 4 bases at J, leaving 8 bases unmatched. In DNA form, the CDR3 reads TGCGCCAGCAGCTGGGGCGGACAGGGAGGCACTGAAGCTTTCTTT. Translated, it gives CASSWGGQGGTEAFF.

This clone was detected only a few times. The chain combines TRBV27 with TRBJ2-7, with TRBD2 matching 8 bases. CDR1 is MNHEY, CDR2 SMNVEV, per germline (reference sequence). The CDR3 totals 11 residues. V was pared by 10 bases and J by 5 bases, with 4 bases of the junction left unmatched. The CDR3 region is CAIRGGNEQYF. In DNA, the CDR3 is TGTGCCATCCGCGGGGGGAACGAGCAGTACTTC.

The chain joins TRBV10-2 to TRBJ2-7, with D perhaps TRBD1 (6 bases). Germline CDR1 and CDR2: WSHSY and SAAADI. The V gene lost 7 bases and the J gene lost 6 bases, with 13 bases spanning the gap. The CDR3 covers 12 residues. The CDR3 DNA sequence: TGCGCCAGCATTGGTCAGGGGCGCGAGCAGTACTTC. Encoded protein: CASIGQGREQYF.